The clone carrying this T cell receptor beta chain was recorded a few times. Its target is unknown. The sample is drawn from a study of T cells in Graves' hyperthyroidism and ophthalmopathy. Points from the study as a whole: From stable hyperthyroidism, ophthalmopathy was set apart by a 13 V-J model. A median roughly 6.6 months before onset, the model predicted ophthalmopathy.

RNA transcripts yielded amplified TCR beta CDR3 regions. The TCR CDR3 was amplified in a first-round RT-PCR using the HTBI primer set. TCRdb re-called the multiplex PCR reads with MiXCR, one entry per CDR3 protein. The sample has 350,000 to 400,000 distinct CDR3 sequences, 15% seen once; the top ten hold approximately 30%. Input material: blood. This TCR derives from a woman younger than 45 with Graves' hyperthyroidism.

Written as DNA, the CDR3 is TGTGCCAGCGCGCACATGAGACAGGGGCTACCCCTGAACACTGAAGCTTTCTTT. Encoded protein: CASAHMRQGLPLNTEAFF. The rearrangement links TRBV7-9 to TRBJ1-1; 8 positions match TRBD1. J lost 0 bases, V lost 8 bases, and 17 bases had no gene match. This CDR3 is 18 amino acids long. Germline V gives CDR1 SEHNR, CDR2 FQNEAQ (reference sequence).